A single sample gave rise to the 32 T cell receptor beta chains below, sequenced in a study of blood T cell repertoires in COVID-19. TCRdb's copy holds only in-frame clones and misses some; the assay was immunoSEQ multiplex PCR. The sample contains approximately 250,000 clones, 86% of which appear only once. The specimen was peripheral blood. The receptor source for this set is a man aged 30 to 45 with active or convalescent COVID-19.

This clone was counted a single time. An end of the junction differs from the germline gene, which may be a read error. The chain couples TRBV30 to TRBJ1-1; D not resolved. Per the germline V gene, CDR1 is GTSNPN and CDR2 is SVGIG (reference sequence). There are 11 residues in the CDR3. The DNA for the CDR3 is TGTGCCTGGATCCTTAGTTATTCAGGTATCTTT. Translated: CAWILSYSGIF.

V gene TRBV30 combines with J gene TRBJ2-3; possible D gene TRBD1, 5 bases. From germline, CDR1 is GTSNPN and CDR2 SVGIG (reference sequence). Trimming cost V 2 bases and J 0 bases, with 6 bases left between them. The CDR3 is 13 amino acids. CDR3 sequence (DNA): TGTGCCTGGAGTAGGGGTAGCACAGATACGCAGTATTTT. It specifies CAWSRGSTDTQYF.

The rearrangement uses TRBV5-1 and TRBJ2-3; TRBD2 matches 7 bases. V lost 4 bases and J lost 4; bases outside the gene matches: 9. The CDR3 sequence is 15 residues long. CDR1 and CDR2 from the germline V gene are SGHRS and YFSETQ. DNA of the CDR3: TGCGCCAGCAGCCTGTTGCAGGGAGGGTCAGATACGCAGTATTTT. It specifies CASSLLQGGSDTQYF. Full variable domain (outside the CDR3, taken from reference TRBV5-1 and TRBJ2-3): KAGVTQTPRYLIKTRGQQVTLSCSPISGHRSVSWYQQTPGQGLQFLFEYFSETQRNKGNFPGRFSGRQFSNSRSEMNVSTLELGDSALYLCASSLLQGGSDTQYFGPGTRLTVL.

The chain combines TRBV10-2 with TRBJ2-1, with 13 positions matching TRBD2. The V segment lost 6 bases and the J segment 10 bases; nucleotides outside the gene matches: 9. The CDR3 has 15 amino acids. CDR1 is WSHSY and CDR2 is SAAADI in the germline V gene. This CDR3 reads CASRAGLAGSGEQFF. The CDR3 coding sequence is TGCGCCAGCAGGGCGGGACTAGCGGGGTCAGGGGAGCAGTTCTTC.

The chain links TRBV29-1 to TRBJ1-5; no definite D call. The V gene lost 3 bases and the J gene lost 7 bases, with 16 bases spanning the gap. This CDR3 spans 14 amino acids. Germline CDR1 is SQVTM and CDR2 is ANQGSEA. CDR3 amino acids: CSVEEGTRKQPQHF. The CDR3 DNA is TGCAGCGTTGAGGAGGGCACTAGAAAACAGCCCCAGCATTTT.

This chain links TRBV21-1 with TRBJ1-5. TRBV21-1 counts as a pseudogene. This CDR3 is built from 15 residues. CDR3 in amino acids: CASTELKGSNQPQHF. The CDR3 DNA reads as TGTGCCAGCACAGAACTAAAAGGTAGCAATCAGCCCCAGCATTTT.

The CDR3 loop reads CASSHSSYEQYF. DNA of the CDR3: TGTGCCAGCAGCCACAGTTCCTACGAGCAGTACTTC. The chain employs TRBV4-2 and TRBJ2-7, with D unclear. With 3 bases removed from V and 1 base from J, the gap between germline ends came to 4 bases. Germline assignment: CDR1 LGHNA and CDR2 YNFKEQ. The CDR3 totals 12 residues.

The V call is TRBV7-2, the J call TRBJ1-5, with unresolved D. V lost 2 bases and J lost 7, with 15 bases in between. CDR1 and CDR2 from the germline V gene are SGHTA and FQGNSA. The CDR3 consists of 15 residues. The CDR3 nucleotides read TGTGCCAGCAGCTTATCCGGGCTTGGGGAGCAGCCCCAGCATTTT. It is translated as CASSLSGLGEQPQHF.

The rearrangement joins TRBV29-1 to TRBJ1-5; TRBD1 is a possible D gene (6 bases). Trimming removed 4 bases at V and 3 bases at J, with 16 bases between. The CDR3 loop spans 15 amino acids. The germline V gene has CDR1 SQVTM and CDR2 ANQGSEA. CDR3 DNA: TGCAGCGTTGGGGAGAAAGGGGGATCCAATCAGCCCCAGCATTTT. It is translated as CSVGEKGGSNQPQHF.

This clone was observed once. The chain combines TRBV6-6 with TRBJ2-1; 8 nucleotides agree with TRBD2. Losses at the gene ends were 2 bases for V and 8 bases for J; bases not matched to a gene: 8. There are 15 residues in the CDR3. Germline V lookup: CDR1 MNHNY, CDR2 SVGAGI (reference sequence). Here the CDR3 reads CASSYLGGASDEQFF. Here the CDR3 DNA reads TGTGCCAGCAGTTACCTCGGGGGGGCCTCGGATGAGCAGTTCTTC.

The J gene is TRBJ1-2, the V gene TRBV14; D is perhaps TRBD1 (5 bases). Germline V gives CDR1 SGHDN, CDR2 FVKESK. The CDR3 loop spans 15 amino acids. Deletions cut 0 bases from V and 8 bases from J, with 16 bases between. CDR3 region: CASSQEGVVAGGYTF. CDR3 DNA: TGTGCCAGCAGCCAAGAAGGGGTAGTAGCGGGAGGCTACACCTTC.

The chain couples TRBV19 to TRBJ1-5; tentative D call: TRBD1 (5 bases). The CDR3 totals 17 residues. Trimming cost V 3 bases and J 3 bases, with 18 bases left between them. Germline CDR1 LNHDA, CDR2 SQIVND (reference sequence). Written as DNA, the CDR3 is TGTGCCAGTAGTATCAGGTCAACCAGGGTTGCCAATCAGCCCCAGCATTTT. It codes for CASSIRSTRVANQPQHF.

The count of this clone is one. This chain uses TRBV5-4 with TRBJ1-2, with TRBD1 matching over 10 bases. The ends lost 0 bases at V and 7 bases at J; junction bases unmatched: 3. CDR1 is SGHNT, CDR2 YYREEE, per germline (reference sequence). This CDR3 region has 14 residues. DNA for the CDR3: TGTGCCAGCAGCTTGGGACAGGGGGCAGGTGGCTACACCTTC. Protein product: CASSLGQGAGGYTF.

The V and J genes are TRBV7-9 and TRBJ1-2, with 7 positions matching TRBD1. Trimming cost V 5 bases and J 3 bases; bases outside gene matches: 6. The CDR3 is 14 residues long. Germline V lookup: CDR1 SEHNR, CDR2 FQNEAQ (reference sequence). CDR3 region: CASSQDRPDYGYTF. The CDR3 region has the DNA TGTGCCAGCAGCCAGGACAGGCCGGACTATGGCTACACCTTC.

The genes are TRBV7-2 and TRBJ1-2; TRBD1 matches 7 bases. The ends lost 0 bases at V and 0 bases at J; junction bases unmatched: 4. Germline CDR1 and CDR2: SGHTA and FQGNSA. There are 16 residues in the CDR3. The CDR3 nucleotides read TGTGCCAGCAGCTTAGCGGGGACAGCCTCTAACTATGGCTACACCTTC. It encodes CASSLAGTASNYGYTF.

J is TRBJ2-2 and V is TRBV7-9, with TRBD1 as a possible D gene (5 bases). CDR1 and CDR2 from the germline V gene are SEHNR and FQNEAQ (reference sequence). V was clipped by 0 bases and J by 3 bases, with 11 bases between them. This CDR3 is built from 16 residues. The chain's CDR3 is CASSLAQGGDTGELFF. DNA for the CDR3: TGTGCCAGCAGCTTAGCCCAGGGTGGGGACACCGGGGAGCTGTTTTTT.

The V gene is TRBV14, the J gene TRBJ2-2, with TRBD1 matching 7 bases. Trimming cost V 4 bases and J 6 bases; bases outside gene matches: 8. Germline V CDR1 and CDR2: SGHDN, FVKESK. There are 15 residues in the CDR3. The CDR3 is CASSRGGLPSGELFF. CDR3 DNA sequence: TGTGCCAGCAGCCGAGGGGGCTTGCCTTCCGGGGAGCTGTTTTTT.

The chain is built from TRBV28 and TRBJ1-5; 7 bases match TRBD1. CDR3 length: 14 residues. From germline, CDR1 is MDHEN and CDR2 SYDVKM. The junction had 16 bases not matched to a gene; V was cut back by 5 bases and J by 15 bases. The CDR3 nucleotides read TGTGCCAGCAGTGTGGTTACCCAGGGGGTTTCATGGCATTTT. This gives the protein CASSVVTQGVSWHF.

The CDR3 DNA reads TGTGCCAGCAGCCCGACTAGTTTCAATGAGCAGTTCTTC. Protein: CASSPTSFNEQFF. This chain joins TRBV3-1 (or the pseudogene TRBV3-2) and TRBJ2-1; maybe TRBD2 (6 bases). Germline-derived CDR1 and CDR2 are LGHDT and YNNKEL (reference sequence). V lost 4 bases, J lost 6 bases, and 10 bases lay in between. This CDR3 region has 13 residues.

Here the CDR3 DNA reads TGTGCCAGCAGCTATGACAGCTTGGTGACTTTCTTT. The encoded protein is CASSYDSLVTFF. This chain joins TRBV7-8 and TRBJ1-1, with a tentative D call TRBD1 (5 bases). The CDR3 runs 12 residues. Germline V gene data show CDR1 as SGHVS and CDR2 as FQNEAQ. Trimming removed 4 bases at V and 12 bases at J, with 15 bases between.

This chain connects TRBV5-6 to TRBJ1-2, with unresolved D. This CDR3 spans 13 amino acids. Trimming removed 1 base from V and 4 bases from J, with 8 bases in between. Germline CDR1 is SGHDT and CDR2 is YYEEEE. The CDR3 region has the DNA TGTGCCAGCAGCTTGTCGGGGATCTATGGCTACACCTTC. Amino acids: CASSLSGIYGYTF.

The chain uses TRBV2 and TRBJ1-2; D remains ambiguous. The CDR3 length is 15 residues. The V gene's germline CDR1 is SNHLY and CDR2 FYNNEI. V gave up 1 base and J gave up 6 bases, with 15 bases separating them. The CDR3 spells CASSEDPGGGDGYTF. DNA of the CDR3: TGTGCCAGCAGTGAAGACCCTGGCGGTGGAGATGGCTACACCTTC.

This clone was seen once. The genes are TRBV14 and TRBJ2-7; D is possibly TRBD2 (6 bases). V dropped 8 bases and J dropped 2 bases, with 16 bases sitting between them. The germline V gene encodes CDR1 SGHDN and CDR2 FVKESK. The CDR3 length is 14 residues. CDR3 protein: CASAKVGSAYEQYF. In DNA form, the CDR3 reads TGTGCCAGCGCAAAGGTCGGGAGTGCCTACGAGCAGTACTTC. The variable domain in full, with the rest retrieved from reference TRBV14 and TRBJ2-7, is EAGVTQFPSHSVIEKGQTVTLRCDPISGHDNLYWYRRVMGKEIKFLLHFVKESKQDESGMPNNRFLAERTGGTYSTLKVQPAELEDSGVYFCASAKVGSAYEQYFGPGTRLTVT.

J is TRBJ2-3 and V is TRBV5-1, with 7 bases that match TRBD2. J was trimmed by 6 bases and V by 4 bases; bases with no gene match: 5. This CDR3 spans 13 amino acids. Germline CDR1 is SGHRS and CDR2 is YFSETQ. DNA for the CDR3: TGCGCCAGCAGCGCCGGGGGGTCGGATACGCAGTATTTT. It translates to CASSAGGSDTQYF.

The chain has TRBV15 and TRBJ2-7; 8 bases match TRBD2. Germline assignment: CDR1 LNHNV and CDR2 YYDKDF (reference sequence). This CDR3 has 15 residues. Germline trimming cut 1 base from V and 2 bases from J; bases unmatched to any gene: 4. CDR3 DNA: TGTGCCACCAGCAGAGCCAGCGGGGGTACCTACGAGCAGTACTTC. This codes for CATSRASGGTYEQYF.

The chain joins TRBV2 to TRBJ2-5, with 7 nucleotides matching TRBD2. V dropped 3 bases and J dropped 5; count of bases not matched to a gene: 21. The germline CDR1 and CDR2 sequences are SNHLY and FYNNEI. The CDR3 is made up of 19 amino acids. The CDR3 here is CASSEGWLAAAKDFETQYF. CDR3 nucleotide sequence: TGTGCCAGCAGTGAGGGCTGGCTAGCGGCCGCAAAAGACTTTGAGACCCAGTACTTC. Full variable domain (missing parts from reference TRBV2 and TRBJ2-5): EPEVTQTPSHQVTQMGQEVILRCVPISNHLYFYWYRQILGQKVEFLVSFYNNEISEKSEIFDDQFSVERPDGSNFTLKIRSTKLEDSAMYFCASSEGWLAAAKDFETQYFGPGTRLLVL.

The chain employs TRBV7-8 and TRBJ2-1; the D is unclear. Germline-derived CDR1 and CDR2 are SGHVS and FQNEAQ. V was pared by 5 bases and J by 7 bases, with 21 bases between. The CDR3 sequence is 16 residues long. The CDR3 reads CASSPRLSGSPNEQFF. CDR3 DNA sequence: TGTGCCAGCAGCCCCAGACTTAGTGGGTCCCCTAATGAGCAGTTCTTC.

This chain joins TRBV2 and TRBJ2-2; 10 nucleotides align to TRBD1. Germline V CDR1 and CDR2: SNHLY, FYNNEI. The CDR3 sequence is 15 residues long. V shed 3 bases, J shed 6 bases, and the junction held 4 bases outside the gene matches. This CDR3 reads CASSDGTGVAGELFF. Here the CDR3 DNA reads TGTGCCAGCAGTGACGGGACAGGGGTGGCCGGGGAGCTGTTTTTT.

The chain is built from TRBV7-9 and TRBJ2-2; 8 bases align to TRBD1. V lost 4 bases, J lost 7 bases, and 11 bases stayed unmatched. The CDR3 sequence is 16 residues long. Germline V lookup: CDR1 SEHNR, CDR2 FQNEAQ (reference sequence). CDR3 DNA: TGTGCCAGCAGCTCCCCTACGGGACAGGCGGGCGGGGAGCTGTTTTTT. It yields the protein CASSSPTGQAGGELFF.

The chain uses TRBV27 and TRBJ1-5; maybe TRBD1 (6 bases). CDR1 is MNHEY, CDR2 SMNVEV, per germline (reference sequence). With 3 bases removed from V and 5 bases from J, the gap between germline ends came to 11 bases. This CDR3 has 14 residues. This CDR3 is CASSFTGSYQPQHF. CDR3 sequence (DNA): TGTGCCAGCAGTTTTACAGGGAGCTATCAGCCCCAGCATTTT.

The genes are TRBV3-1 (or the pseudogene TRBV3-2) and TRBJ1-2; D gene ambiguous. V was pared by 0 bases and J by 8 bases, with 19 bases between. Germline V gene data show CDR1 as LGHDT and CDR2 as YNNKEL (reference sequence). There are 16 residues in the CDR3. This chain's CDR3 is CASSQDLNAAVEGYTF. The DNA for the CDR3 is TGTGCCAGCAGCCAAGATCTTAACGCGGCGGTTGAGGGCTACACCTTC.

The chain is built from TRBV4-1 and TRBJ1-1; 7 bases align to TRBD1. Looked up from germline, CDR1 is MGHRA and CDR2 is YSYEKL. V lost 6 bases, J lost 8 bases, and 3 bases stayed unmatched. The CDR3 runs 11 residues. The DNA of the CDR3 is TGCGCCAGCAGACGGGGACAGGAAGCTTTCTTT. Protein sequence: CASRRGQEAFF.